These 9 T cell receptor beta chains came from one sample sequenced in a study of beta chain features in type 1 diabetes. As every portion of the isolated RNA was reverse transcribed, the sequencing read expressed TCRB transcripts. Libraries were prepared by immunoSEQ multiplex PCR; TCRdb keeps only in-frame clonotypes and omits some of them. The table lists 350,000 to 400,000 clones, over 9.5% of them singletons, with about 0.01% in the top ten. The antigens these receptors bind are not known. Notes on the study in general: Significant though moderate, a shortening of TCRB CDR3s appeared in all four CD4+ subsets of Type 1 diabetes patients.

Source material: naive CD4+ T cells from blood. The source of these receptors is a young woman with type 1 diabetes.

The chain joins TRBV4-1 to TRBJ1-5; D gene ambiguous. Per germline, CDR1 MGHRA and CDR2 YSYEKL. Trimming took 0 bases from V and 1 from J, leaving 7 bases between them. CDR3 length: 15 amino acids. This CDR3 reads CASSQDYQSNQPQHF. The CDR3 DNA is TGCGCCAGCAGCCAAGATTATCAGAGCAATCAGCCCCAGCATTTT.

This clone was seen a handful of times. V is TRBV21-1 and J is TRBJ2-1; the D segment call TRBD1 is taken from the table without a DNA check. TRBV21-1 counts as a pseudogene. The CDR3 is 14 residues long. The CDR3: CASSRQGKTREQFF. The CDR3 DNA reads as TGTGCCAGCTCCAGACAGGGAAAGACCCGTGAGCAGTTCTTC.

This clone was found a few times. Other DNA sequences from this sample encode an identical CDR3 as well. CDR3 loop: CASSLTGGSYNEQFF. CDR3 sequence (DNA): TGCGCCAGCAGCTTGACAGGGGGTTCTTACAATGAGCAGTTCTTC. The rearrangement uses TRBV5-1 and TRBJ2-1; 8 bases map to TRBD1. The germline gives CDR1 SGHRS, CDR2 YFSETQ. The CDR3 consists of 15 residues. J was trimmed by 4 bases and V by 1 base; bases with no gene match: 4.

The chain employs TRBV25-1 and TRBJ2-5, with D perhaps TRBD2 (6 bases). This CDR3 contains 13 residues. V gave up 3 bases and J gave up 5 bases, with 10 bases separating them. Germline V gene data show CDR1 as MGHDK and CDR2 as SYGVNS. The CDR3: CASSEEGMETQYF. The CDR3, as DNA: TGTGCCAGCAGTGAGGAGGGAATGGAGACCCAGTACTTC.

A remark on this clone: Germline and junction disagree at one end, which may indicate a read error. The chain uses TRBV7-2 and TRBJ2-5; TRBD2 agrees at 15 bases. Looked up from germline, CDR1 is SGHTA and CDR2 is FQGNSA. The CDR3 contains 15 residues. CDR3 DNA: TGTGCCAGCAGCTTAGGGGGACTAGCGGGAGGACATAATAACTTC. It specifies CASSLGGLAGGHNNF.

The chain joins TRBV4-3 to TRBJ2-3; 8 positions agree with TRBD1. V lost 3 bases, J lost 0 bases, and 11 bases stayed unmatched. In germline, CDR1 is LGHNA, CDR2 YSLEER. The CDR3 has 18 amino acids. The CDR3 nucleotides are TGCGCCAGCAGCCACCAACTGGCGACAGGGGAAAGCACAGATACGCAGTATTTT. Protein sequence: CASSHQLATGESTDTQYF.

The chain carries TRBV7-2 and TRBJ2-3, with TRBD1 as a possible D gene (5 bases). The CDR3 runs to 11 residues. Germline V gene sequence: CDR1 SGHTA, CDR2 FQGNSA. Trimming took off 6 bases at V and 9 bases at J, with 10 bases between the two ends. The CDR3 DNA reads TGTGCCAGCAGTCCCGACAGCACGCAGTATTTT. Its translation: CASSPDSTQYF.

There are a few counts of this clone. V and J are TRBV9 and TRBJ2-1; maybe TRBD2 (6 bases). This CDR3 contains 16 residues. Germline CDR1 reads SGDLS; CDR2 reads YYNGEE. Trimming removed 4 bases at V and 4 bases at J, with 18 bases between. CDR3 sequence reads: CASSPVGSGSYNEQFF. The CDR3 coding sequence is TGTGCCAGCAGCCCCGTCGGGAGCGGGTCTTACAATGAGCAGTTCTTC. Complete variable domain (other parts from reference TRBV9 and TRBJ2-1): DSGVTQTPKHLITATGQRVTLRCSPRSGDLSVYWYQQSLDQGLQFLIQYYNGEERAKGNILERFSAQQFPDLHSELNLSSLELGDSALYFCASSPVGSGSYNEQFFGPGTRLTVL.

CDR3 in amino acids: CASSSSGQMYGYTF. CDR3 bases: TGTGCCAGCAGTTCCTCGGGACAGATGTATGGCTACACCTTC. The rearrangement links TRBV28 to TRBJ1-2, with 7 positions matching TRBD1. Germline V gene data show CDR1 as MDHEN and CDR2 as SYDVKM. CDR3 length: 14 residues. The V segment lost 4 bases and the J segment 5 bases; nucleotides outside the gene matches: 7.